This TCR beta chain was found in a study of monozygotic twins with inflammatory bowel disease. The study, taken as a whole, reports: Compared with healthy co-twins, IBD patients showed reduced TCRbeta repertoire diversity by inverse Simpson. Especially where disease activity was present, IBD patients had fewer clonotypes in common with others than healthy twins did.

Per donor there was one draw, yielding a blood sample of around 2.5 ml. On this clonotype itself: The antigen is unknown.

The CDR3 covers 13 residues. CDR1 DFQATT and CDR2 SNEGSKA come from the germline V gene (reference sequence). Molecular identifiers with 6-nucleotide sample barcodes were added during cDNA synthesis via template switching. Each CDR3 protein gets one entry in TCRdb, which reprocessed the 5' RACE reads and gives no DNA. Reported are about 380,000 distinct CDR3 sequences; the ten largest clones contain 2.5% to 3%. The TCR comes from a human donor with ulcerative colitis or Crohn's disease, or a healthy co-twin of an affected twin (not recorded which). The sequencing sample was made of blood. The gene calls are TRBV20-1 and TRBJ2-7; TCRdb designates TRBD1, a call that cannot be tested without DNA. CDR3 amino acids: CSANYRVPGEQYF.